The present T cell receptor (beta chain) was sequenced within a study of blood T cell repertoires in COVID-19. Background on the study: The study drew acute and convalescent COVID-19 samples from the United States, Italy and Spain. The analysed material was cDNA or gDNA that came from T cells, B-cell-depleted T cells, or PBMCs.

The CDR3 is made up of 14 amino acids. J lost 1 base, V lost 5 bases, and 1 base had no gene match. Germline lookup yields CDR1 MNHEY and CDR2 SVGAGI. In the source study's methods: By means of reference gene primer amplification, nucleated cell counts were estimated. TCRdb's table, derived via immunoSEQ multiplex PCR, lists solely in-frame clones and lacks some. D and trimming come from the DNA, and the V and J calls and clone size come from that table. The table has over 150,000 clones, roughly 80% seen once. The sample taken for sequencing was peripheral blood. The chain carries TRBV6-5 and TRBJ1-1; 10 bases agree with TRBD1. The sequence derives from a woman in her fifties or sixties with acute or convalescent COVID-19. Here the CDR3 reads CASSRDRGNTEAFF. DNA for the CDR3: TGTGCCAGCAGTCGGGACAGGGGGAACACTGAAGCTTTCTTT.